A single sample gave rise to the 12 T cell receptor beta chains below, sequenced in a study of shared clonotypes between healthy human individuals. Profiling relied on immunoSEQ multiplex PCR, and the TCRdb table lists in-frame clones only, not all of them. The table shows about 2.1 million clones, with about 92% occurring only once. CD8 cells classed as naive were CD45RO-negative and positively selected for CCR7, excluding terminally differentiated effector memory CD45RA+ cells. Sequencing was done on a sample of naive CD8+ T cells from PBMCs. The receptors shown here come from a man aged 18 to 29 in good health. Some clones in this sample may be carry-over from other donors' samples.

This chain uses TRBV4-3 with TRBJ2-3; 7 positions match TRBD1. From germline, CDR1 is LGHNA and CDR2 YSLEER. This CDR3 has 15 amino acids. The J segment lost 2 bases and the V segment lost 2 bases, leaving 4 bases of the junction unmatched. CDR3 amino acids: CASSQTGELTDTQYF. DNA of the CDR3: TGCGCCAGCAGCCAAACAGGGGAGCTCACAGATACGCAGTATTTT.

This clone was found a few times. The gene calls are TRBV28 and TRBJ2-1; D gene uncertain. Germline V lookup: CDR1 MDHEN, CDR2 SYDVKM. The CDR3 consists of 12 residues. V dropped 1 base and J dropped 6 bases, with 4 bases sitting between them. The CDR3 coding sequence is TGTGCCAGCAGTTTATTCACCAATGAGCAGTTCTTC. Translating it yields CASSLFTNEQFF.

The gene calls are TRBV27 and TRBJ2-1; 11 bases are a match to TRBD1. The ends lost 3 bases at V and 8 bases at J; junction bases unmatched: 6. Germline CDR1 MNHEY, CDR2 SMNVEV (reference sequence). CDR3 size: 15 residues. CDR3 DNA: TGTGCCAGCAGTTTTTTGGGACAGGGGGTGGATGAGCAGTTCTTC. Translated: CASSFLGQGVDEQFF.

This rearrangement joins TRBV4-2 to TRBJ1-1; the D is unclear. The CDR3 has 16 residues. From germline, CDR1 is LGHNA and CDR2 YNFKEQ. Between the trimmed V and J ends, which lost 1 base and 1 base, there was a span of 13 bases. Here the CDR3 reads CASSQGIRVGNTEAFF. The CDR3, as DNA: TGTGCCAGCAGCCAAGGCATTAGGGTGGGGAACACTGAAGCTTTCTTT.

This sequence joins TRBV9 and TRBJ1-2; tentatively, D is TRBD1 (5 bases). Trimming cost V 5 bases and J 4 bases, with 21 bases left between them. This CDR3 has 16 amino acids. CDR1 SGDLS and CDR2 YYNGEE come from the germline V gene. This CDR3 reads CASSQKPGLMAYGYTF. CDR3 sequence (DNA): TGTGCCAGCAGTCAAAAACCGGGACTTATGGCCTATGGCTACACCTTC.

The CDR3 protein is CASSGSDWGAGELFF. DNA of the CDR3: TGCGCCAGCAGCGGATCCGATTGGGGAGCCGGGGAGCTGTTTTTT. The chain recombines TRBV4-3 with TRBJ2-2; the D gene is possibly TRBD2 (5 bases). Per germline, CDR1 LGHNA and CDR2 YSLEER. Trimming took off 5 bases at V and 6 bases at J, with 16 bases between the two ends. This CDR3 region has 15 residues.

The chain carries TRBV7-9 and TRBJ2-6, with 7 positions matching TRBD2. The V segment lost 5 bases and the J segment 2 bases; nucleotides outside the gene matches: 6. Germline CDR1 and CDR2: SEHNR and FQNEAQ (reference sequence). The CDR3 is made up of 16 amino acids. This CDR3 is CASSIREEAGANVLTF. CDR3 sequence (DNA): TGTGCCAGCAGCATACGGGAGGAGGCTGGGGCCAACGTCCTGACTTTC.

The chain recombines TRBV7-9 with TRBJ1-4; no definite D call. Trimming cost V 4 bases and J 5 bases, with 17 bases left between them. The CDR3 totals 16 residues. Germline values: CDR1 SEHNR, CDR2 FQNEAQ (reference sequence). The CDR3 region has the DNA TGTGCCAGCAGCTCTAAAGGTGCCACACCGAATGAAAAACTGTTTTTT. Protein sequence: CASSSKGATPNEKLFF.

The chain's CDR3 is CASSLAGRDTANEQFF. CDR3 sequence (DNA): TGCGCCAGCAGCTTGGCCGGCAGGGATACTGCCAATGAGCAGTTCTTC. This rearrangement joins TRBV5-1 to TRBJ2-1; the D gene is possibly TRBD1 (5 bases). Germline CDR1 reads SGHRS; CDR2 reads YFSETQ. The V end lost 0 bases, the J end lost 6 bases, and 16 bases lay between the germline ends. The CDR3 length is 16 residues. The full variable domain, in which reference TRBV5-1 and TRBJ2-1 provide the parts outside the CDR3, is KAGVTQTPRYLIKTRGQQVTLSCSPISGHRSVSWYQQTPGQGLQFLFEYFSETQRNKGNFPGRFSGRQFSNSRSEMNVSTLELGDSALYLCASSLAGRDTANEQFFGPGTRLTVL.

This clone was counted a few times. The chain recombines TRBV30 with TRBJ1-1; D may be TRBD1 (5 bases). V shed 4 bases and J shed 6 bases, with 15 bases lying between them. Germline values: CDR1 GTSNPN, CDR2 SVGIG (reference sequence). The CDR3 runs to 13 residues. The CDR3 nucleotides are TGTGCCTGGACTAAGTTGCGGGACCCTGAAGCTTTCTTT. Translated, it gives CAWTKLRDPEAFF.

The rearrangement joins TRBV6-5 to TRBJ2-2; no firm D call. V was shortened by 4 bases and J by 7 bases, with 10 bases between the two germline ends. The CDR3 has 13 residues. The germline V gene encodes CDR1 MNHEY and CDR2 SVGAGI. This CDR3 is CASSSKGFGELFF. The DNA of the CDR3 is TGTGCCAGCAGTTCGAAGGGTTTCGGGGAGCTGTTTTTT.

The chain links TRBV29-1 to TRBJ2-1; 7 nucleotides line up with TRBD2. Per the germline V gene, CDR1 is SQVTM and CDR2 is ANQGSEA. This CDR3 is 12 amino acids long. The CDR3 sequence: CRGGSSVNEQFF. CDR3 sequence (DNA): TGCAGGGGGGGGAGTAGCGTGAATGAGCAGTTCTTC.